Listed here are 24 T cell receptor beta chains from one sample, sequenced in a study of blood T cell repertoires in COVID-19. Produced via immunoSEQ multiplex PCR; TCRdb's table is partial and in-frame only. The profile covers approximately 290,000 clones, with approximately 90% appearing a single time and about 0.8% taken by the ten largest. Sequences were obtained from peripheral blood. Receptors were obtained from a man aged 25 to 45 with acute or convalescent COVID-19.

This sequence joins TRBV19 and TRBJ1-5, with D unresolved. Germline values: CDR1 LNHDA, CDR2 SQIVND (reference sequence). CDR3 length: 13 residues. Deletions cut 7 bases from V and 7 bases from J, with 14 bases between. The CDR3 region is CASNREKRQPQHF. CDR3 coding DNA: TGTGCCAGTAATCGGGAAAAGAGACAGCCCCAGCATTTT.

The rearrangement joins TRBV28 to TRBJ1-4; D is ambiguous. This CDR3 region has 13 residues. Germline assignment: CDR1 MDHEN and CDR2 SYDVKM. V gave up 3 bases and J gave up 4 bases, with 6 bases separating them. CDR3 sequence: CASSLYGNEKLFF. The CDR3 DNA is TGTGCCAGCAGTTTGTACGGTAATGAAAAACTGTTTTTT.

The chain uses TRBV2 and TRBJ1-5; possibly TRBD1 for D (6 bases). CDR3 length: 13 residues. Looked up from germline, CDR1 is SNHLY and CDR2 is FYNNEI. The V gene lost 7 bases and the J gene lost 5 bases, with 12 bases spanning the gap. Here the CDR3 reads CASMQGTYQPQHF. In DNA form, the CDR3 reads TGTGCCAGCATGCAGGGGACGTATCAGCCCCAGCATTTT.

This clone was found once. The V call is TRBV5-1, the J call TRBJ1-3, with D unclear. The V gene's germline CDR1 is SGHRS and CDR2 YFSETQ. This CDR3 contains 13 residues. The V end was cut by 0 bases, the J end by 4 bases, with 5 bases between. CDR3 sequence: CASSLGEGNTIYF. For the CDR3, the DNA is TGCGCCAGCAGCTTGGGAGAGGGAAACACCATATATTTT.

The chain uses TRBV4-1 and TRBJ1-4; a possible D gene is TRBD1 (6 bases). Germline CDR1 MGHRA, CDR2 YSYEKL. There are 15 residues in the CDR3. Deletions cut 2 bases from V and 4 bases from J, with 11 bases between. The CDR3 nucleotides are TGCGCCAGCAGCCAAAATGGACAGTATAATGAAAAACTGTTTTTT. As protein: CASSQNGQYNEKLFF.

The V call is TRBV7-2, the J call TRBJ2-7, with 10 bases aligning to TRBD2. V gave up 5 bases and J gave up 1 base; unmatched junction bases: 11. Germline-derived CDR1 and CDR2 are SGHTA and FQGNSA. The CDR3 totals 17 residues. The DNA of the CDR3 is TGTGCCAGCAGCGGAGGGCTAGCGGGGGCCCTATCCTACGAGCAGTACTTC. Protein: CASSGGLAGALSYEQYF.

CDR3 in DNA: TGTGCCAGCAGCCAAGCAAGGGGCGAGCAGTACTTC. Translation: CASSQARGEQYF. V and J are TRBV3-1 (or the pseudogene TRBV3-2) and TRBJ2-7, with D maybe TRBD1 (5 bases). Germline loops: CDR1 LGHDT, CDR2 YNNKEL (reference sequence). V was cut by 1 base and J by 6 bases, with 7 bases left in between. This CDR3 region has 12 residues.

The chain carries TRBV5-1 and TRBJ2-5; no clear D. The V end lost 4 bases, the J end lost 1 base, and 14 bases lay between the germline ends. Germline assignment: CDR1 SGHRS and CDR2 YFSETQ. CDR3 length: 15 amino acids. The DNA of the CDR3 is TGCGCCAGCAGCCCGACTCAAGGCAGCCAAGAGACCCAGTACTTC. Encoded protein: CASSPTQGSQETQYF.

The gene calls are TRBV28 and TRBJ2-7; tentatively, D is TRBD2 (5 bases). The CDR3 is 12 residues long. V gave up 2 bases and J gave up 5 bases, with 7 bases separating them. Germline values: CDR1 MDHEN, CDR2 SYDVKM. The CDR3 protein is CASSLEGNEQYF. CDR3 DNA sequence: TGTGCCAGCAGTTTAGAGGGTAACGAGCAGTACTTC.

The CDR3 DNA reads TGTGCCAGCACCCCCATTGGGCAGATGAATGAAAAACTGTTTTTT. Translation gives CASTPIGQMNEKLFF. The rearrangement joins TRBV19 to TRBJ1-4; the D is unclear. The CDR3 contains 15 residues. Germline V gives CDR1 LNHDA, CDR2 SQIVND (reference sequence). V lost 9 bases and J lost 5, with 19 bases in between. The full variable domain, in which reference TRBV19 and TRBJ1-4 provide the parts outside the CDR3, is DGGITQSPKYLFRKEGQNVTLSCEQNLNHDAMYWYRQDPGQGLRLIYYSQIVNDFQKGDIAEGYSVSREKKESFPLTVTSAQKNPTAFYLCASTPIGQMNEKLFFGSGTQLSVL.

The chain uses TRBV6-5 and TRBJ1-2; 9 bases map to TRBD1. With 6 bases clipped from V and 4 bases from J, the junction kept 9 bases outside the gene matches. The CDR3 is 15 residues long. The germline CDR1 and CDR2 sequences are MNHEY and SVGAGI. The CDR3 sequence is CASRKVQGAGYGYTF. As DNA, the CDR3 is TGTGCCAGCAGGAAAGTACAGGGGGCCGGCTATGGCTACACCTTC.

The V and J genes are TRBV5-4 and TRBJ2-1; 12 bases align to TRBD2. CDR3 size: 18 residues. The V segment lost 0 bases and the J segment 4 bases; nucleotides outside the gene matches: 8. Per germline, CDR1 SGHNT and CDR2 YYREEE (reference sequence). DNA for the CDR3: TGTGCCAGCAGCTTGGGCCCCAGACTAGCGGGAGCATACAATGAGCAGTTCTTC. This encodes CASSLGPRLAGAYNEQFF. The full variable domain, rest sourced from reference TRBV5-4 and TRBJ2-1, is ETGVTQSPTHLIKTRGQQVTLRCSSQSGHNTVSWYQQALGQGPQFIFQYYREEENGRGNFPPRFSGLQFPNYSSELNVNALELDDSALYLCASSLGPRLAGAYNEQFFGPGTRLTVL.

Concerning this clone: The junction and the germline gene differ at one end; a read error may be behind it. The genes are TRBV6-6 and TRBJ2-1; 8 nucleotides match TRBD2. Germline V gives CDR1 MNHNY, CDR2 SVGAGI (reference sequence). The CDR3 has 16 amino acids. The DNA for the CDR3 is TGTGCCATCAGTAAACTAAGCGGGAGCGATAAAAATGAGCAGTTCTTC. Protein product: CAISKLSGSDKNEQFF.

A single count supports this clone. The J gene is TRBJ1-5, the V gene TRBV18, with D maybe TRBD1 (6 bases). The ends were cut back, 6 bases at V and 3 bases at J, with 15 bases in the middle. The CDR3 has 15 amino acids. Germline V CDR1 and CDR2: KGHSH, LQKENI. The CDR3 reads CASSPWGGTNQPQHF. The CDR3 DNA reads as TGTGCCAGCTCGCCTTGGGGGGGCACCAATCAGCCCCAGCATTTT.

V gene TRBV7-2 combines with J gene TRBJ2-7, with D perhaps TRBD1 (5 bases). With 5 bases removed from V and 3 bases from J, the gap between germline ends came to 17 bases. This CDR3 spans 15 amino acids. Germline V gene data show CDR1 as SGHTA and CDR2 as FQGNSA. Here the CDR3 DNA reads TGTGCCAGCAGCAACGACAGACATTTTATCTACGAGCAGTACTTC. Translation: CASSNDRHFIYEQYF.

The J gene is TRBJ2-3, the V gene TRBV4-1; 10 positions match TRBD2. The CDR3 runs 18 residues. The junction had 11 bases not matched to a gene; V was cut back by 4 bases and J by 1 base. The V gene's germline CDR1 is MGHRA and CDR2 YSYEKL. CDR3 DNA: TGCGCCAGCAGCCTGAGGGTCCCGGGGACTAGCGGCACAGATACGCAGTATTTT. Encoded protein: CASSLRVPGTSGTDTQYF.

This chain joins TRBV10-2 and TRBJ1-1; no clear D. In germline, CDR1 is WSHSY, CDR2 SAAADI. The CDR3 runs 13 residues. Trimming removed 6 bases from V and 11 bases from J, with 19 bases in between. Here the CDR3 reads CASRDWATSAAFF. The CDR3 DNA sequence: TGCGCCAGCAGGGACTGGGCAACCTCGGCCGCTTTCTTT.

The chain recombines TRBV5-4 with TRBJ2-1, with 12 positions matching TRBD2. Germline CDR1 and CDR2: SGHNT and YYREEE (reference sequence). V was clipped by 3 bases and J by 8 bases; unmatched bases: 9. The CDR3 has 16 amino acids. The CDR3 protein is CASSSTSGRSRDEQFF. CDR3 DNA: TGTGCCAGCAGCTCGACTAGCGGGAGATCGCGGGATGAGCAGTTCTTC.

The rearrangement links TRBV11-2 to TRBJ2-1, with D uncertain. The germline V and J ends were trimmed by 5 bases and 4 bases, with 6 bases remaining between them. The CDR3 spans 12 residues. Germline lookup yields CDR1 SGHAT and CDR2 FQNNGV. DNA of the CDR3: TGTGCCAGCAGCCGCGGATACAATGAGCAGTTCTTC. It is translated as CASSRGYNEQFF.

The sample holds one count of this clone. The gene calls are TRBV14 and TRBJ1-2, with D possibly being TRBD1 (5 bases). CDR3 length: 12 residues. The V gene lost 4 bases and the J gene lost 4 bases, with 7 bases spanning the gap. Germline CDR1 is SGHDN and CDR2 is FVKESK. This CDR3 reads CASSPQAYGYTF. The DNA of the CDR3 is TGTGCCAGCAGCCCACAGGCCTATGGCTACACCTTC.

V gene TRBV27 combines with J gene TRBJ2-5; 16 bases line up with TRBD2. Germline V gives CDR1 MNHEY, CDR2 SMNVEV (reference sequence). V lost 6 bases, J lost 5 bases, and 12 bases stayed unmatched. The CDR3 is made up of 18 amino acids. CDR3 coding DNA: TGTGCCAGCAGCTCCCCTGGGACTAGCGGGAGGGCCGGGGAGACCCAGTACTTC. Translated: CASSSPGTSGRAGETQYF.

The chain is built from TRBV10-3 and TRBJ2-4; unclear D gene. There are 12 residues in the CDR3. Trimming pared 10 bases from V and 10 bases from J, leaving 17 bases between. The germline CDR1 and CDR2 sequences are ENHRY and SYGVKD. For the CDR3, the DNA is TGTGCCACAGAGGAAGGTTCCGGTATTCAGTACTTC. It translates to CATEEGSGIQYF.

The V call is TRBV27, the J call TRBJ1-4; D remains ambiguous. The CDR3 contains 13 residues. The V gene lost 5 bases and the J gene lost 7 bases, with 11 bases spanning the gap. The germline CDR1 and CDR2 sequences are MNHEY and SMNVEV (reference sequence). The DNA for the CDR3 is TGTGCCAGCAGTCCCAGGATAGGTGAAAAACTGTTTTTT. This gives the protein CASSPRIGEKLFF. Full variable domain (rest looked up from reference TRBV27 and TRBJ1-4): EAQVTQNPRYLITVTGKKLTVTCSQNMNHEYMSWYRQDPGLGLRQIYYSMNVEVTDKGDVPEGYKVSRKEKRNFPLILESPSPNQTSLYFCASSPRIGEKLFFGSGTQLSVL.

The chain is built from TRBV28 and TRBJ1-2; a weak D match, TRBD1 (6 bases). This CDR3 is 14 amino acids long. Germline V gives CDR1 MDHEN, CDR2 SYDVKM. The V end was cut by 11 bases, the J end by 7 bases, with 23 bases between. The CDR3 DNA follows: TGTGCCCACACTCTCTCAGGGGCCAGGGGTGGCTACACCTTC. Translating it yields CAHTLSGARGGYTF.